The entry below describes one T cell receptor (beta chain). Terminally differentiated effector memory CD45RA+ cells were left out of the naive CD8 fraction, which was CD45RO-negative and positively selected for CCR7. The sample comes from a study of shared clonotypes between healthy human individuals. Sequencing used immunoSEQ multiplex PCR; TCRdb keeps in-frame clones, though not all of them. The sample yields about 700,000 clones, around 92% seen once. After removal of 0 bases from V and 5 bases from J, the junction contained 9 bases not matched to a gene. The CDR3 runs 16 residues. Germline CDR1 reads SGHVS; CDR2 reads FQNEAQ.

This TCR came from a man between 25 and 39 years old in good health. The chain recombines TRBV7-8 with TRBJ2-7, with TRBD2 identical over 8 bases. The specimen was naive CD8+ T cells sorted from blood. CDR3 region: CASSLAYAGGLDEQYF. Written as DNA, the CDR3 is TGTGCCAGCAGCTTAGCGTATGCGGGAGGCTTGGACGAGCAGTACTTC.